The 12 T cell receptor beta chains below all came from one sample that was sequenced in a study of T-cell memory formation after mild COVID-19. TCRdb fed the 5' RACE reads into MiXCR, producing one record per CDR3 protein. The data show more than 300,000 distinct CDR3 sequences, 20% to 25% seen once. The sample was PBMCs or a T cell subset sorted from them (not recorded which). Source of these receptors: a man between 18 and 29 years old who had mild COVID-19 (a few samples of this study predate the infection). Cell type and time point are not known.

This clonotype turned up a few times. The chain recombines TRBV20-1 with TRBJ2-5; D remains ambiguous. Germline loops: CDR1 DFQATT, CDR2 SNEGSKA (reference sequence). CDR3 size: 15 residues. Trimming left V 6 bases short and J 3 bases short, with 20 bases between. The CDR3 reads CSAMLSGSYKETQYF. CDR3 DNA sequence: TGCAGTGCCATGCTTTCGGGCAGTTATAAAGAGACCCAGTACTTC.

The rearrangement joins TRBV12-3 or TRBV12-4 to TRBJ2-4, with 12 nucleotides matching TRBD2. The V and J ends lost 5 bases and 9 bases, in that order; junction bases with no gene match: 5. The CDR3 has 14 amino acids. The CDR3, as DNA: TGTGCCAGCAGTATACTAGCGGGGGGAGGCATTCAGTACTTC. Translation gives CASSILAGGGIQYF.

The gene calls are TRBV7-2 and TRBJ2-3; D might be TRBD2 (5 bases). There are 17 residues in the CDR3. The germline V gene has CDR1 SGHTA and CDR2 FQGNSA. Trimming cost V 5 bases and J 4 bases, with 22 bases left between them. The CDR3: CASSRPPGSVRSDTQYF. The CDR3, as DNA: TGTGCCAGCAGCCGCCCCCCTGGTAGCGTCAGGTCAGATACGCAGTATTTT.

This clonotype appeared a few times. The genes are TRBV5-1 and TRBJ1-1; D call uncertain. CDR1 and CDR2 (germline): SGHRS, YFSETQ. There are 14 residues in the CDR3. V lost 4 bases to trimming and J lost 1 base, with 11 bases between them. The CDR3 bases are TGCGCCAGCAGCCCCTTTAGGGCGAACACTGAAGCTTTCTTT. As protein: CASSPFRANTEAFF.

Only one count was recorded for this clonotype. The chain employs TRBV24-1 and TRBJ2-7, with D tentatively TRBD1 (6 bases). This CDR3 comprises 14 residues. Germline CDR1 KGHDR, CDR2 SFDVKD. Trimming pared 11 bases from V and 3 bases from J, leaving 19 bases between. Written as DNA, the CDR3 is TGTGCCAGCCCCCGGACAGATATTATCTACGAGCAGTACTTC. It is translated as CASPRTDIIYEQYF.

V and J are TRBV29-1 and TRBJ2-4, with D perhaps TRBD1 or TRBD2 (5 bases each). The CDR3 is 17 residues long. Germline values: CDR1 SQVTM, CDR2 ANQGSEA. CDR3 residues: CRSQRGEGREAKNIQYF. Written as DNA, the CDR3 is TGCAGATCACAAAGGGGAGAGGGTCGGGAAGCCAAAAACATTCAGTACTTC.

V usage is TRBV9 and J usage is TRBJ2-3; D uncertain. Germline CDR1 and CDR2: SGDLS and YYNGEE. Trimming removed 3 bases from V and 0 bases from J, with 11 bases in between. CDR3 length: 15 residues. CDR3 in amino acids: CASSDPLASTDTQYF. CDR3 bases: TGTGCCAGCAGCGACCCTCTGGCTAGCACAGATACGCAGTATTTT.

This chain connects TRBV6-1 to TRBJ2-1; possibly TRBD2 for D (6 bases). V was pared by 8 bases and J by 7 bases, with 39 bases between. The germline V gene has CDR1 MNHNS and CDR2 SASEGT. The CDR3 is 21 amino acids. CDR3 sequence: CASSAGDYNGRNWGSSNEQFF. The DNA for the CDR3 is TGTGCCAGCTCAGCGGGTGACTACAATGGGCGAAACTGGGGGTCAAGTAATGAGCAGTTCTTC.

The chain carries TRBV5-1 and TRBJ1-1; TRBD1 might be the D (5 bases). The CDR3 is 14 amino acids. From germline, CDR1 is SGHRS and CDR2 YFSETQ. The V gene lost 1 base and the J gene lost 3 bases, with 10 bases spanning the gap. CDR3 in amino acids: CASSLPQGDTEAFF. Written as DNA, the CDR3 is TGCGCCAGCAGCTTGCCCCAGGGTGACACTGAAGCTTTCTTT.

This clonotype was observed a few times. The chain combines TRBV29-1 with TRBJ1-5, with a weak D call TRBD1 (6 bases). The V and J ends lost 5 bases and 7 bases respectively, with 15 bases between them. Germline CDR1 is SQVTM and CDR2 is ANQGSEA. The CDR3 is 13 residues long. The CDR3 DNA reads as TGCAGCGTTTCTCGAGGGGGTCTGCAGCCCCAGCATTTT. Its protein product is CSVSRGGLQPQHF.

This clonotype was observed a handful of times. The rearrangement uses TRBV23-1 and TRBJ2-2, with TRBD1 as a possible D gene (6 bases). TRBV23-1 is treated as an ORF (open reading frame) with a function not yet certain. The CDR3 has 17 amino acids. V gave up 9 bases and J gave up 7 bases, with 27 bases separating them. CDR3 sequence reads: CARKGVTPCRDSGELFF. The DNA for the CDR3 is TGCGCCAGAAAGGGGGTTACCCCCTGTAGAGACAGCGGGGAGCTGTTTTTT.

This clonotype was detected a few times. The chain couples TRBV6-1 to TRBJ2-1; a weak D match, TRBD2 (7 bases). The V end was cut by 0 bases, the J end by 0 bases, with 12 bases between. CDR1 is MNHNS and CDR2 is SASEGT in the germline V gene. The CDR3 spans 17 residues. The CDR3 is CASSEAPGGSSYNEQFF. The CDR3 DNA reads TGTGCCAGCAGTGAAGCGCCGGGGGGCAGCTCCTACAATGAGCAGTTCTTC.